The next 11 T cell receptor beta chains were all read from a single sample in a study of OX40 agonist ivuxolimab in advanced cancers. Sequencing used immunoSEQ multiplex PCR; TCRdb keeps in-frame clones, though not all of them. The table includes 65,000 to 90,000 clones, around 90% detected once. The sequences come from CD4+ or CD8+ T cells sorted from blood, collected in a trial of the OX40 agonist ivuxolimab. These receptors came from an adult with an advanced solid tumor such as melanoma, head and neck, liver or kidney cancer.

The chain employs TRBV7-2 and TRBJ2-7; D gene ambiguous. CDR1 and CDR2 (germline): SGHTA, FQGNSA. V lost 3 bases and J lost 0, with 9 bases in between. The CDR3 contains 14 residues. In DNA, the CDR3 is TGTGCCAGCAGCTTTTCCAGCAGCTCCTACGAGCAGTACTTC. Translating it yields CASSFSSSSYEQYF.

This clone was counted once. The rearrangement links TRBV5-1 to TRBJ2-1; 9 positions agree with TRBD2. The V gene's germline CDR1 is SGHRS and CDR2 YFSETQ. Germline trimming cut 4 bases from V and 5 bases from J; bases unmatched to any gene: 7. The CDR3 covers 15 residues. The CDR3 loop reads CASSLTSGLNNEQFF. The CDR3 DNA reads as TGCGCCAGCAGCCTGACTAGCGGATTAAACAATGAGCAGTTCTTC. The whole variable domain, remainder taken from reference TRBV5-1 and TRBJ2-1, is KAGVTQTPRYLIKTRGQQVTLSCSPISGHRSVSWYQQTPGQGLQFLFEYFSETQRNKGNFPGRFSGRQFSNSRSEMNVSTLELGDSALYLCASSLTSGLNNEQFFGPGTRLTVL.

The chain has TRBV27 and TRBJ1-2; D unclear. The CDR3 consists of 15 residues. V was trimmed by 1 base and J by 0 bases, leaving 9 bases between them. Germline V gene data show CDR1 as MNHEY and CDR2 as SMNVEV (reference sequence). The chain's CDR3 is CASSLYNSANYGYTF. The CDR3 DNA reads as TGTGCCAGCAGTTTATATAATTCTGCTAACTATGGCTACACCTTC.

The sample holds one count of this clone. The genes are TRBV5-1 and TRBJ2-6; 7 positions match TRBD1. With 5 bases clipped from V and 4 bases from J, the junction kept 6 bases outside the gene matches. The CDR3 spans 15 residues. Germline loops: CDR1 SGHRS, CDR2 YFSETQ. The CDR3 region has the DNA TGCGCCAGCAGTGATCAGGGGGTCGGGGCCAACGTCCTGACTTTC. As protein: CASSDQGVGANVLTF.

This clone was seen only once. In DNA form, the CDR3 reads TGTGCCAGTCGGCCCAGTTTTCGCTACAATGAGCAGTTCTTC. Translation: CASRPSFRYNEQFF. J is TRBJ2-1 and V is TRBV6-5; no clear D gene. Between the trimmed V and J ends, which lost 9 bases and 3 bases, there was a span of 15 bases. CDR3 size: 14 residues. Germline CDR1 reads MNHEY; CDR2 reads SVGAGI.

The genes are TRBV2 and TRBJ2-1, with TRBD2 matching over 7 bases. Trimming at V came to 2 bases and at J to 11 bases, leaving 3 bases not matched to a gene. CDR1 SNHLY and CDR2 FYNNEI come from the germline V gene. The length of the CDR3 is 12 residues. The CDR3 sequence is CASSETGLKQFF. The CDR3 nucleotides are TGTGCCAGCAGTGAAACGGGACTAAAGCAGTTCTTC.

The J gene is TRBJ1-1, the V gene TRBV5-1; D gene ambiguous. Trimming took off 0 bases at V and 0 bases at J, with 9 bases between the two ends. Looked up from germline, CDR1 is SGHRS and CDR2 is YFSETQ. The CDR3 has 15 residues. The CDR3: CASSLGLQLNTEAFF. The CDR3 DNA reads as TGCGCCAGCAGCTTGGGACTCCAATTGAACACTGAAGCTTTCTTT.

The CDR3 here is CASSPLGIGLDEQFF. CDR3 DNA: TGTGCCAGCAGCCCCCTCGGGATAGGTTTGGATGAGCAGTTCTTC. The chain couples TRBV14 to TRBJ2-1, with a weak D call TRBD2 (5 bases). The CDR3 consists of 15 residues. The V and J ends lost 4 bases and 8 bases respectively, with 18 bases between them. Looked up from germline, CDR1 is SGHDN and CDR2 is FVKESK.

The chain combines TRBV5-1 with TRBJ2-5; the match to TRBD1 covers 8 bases. Per germline, CDR1 SGHRS and CDR2 YFSETQ. The CDR3 is 16 amino acids. J lost 3 bases, V lost 4 bases, and 11 bases had no gene match. CDR3 nucleotides: TGCGCCAGCAGCCGGTCCTTGGCGGACAGGGAAGAGACCCAGTACTTC. This translates into CASSRSLADREETQYF.

CDR3 in DNA: TGTGCCAGCAGCTTAGATCAGGGACGGTCTCTCGGGCAGTACTTC. Encoded protein: CASSLDQGRSLGQYF. This chain connects TRBV11-3 to TRBJ2-7; possibly TRBD1 or TRBD2 for D (5 bases each). This CDR3 has 15 residues. Germline V gene lookup returns CDR1 SGHNT and CDR2 YENEEA. Trimming took off 0 bases at V and 9 bases at J, with 18 bases between the two ends.

The chain carries TRBV4-1 and TRBJ1-3; D not resolved. The CDR3 consists of 17 residues. Germline CDR1 is MGHRA and CDR2 is YSYEKL. V lost 4 bases and J 0 bases, leaving 16 bases between the germline ends. As DNA, the CDR3 is TGCGCCAGCAGCCGTCGATCGACTGCCGCCTCTGGAAACACCATATATTTT. This encodes CASSRRSTAASGNTIYF.